This T cell receptor (beta chain) was sequenced in a study of radiotherapy plus CTLA-4 blockade in lung cancer. Study context: Objective responses were documented in about 19% of patients, with disease control in 31%.

Only a few counts were recorded for this clone. It is likely a read error, because the conserved phenylalanine at the end of the CDR3 is missing. The DNA is left out, because the CDR3 cannot be placed on it with certainty; the CDR3 is given as TCRdb lists it. Here immunoSEQ multiplex PCR was the method, and the copy in TCRdb shows in-frame clones only, minus some. The sample includes roughly 45,000 clones, roughly 59% of them seen just once. The CDR3 is 12 residues long, ends included. Per the germline V gene, CDR1 is SEHNR and CDR2 is FQNEAQ (reference sequence). Chemo-refractory metastatic non-small-cell lung cancer patients received focal radiation with ipilimumab CTLA-4 blockade.

The rearrangement links TRBV7-9 to TRBJ1-4. Here the sequenced sample was peripheral blood, taken from a patient treated with radiotherapy plus ipilimumab. This TCR was recovered from a human donor with non-small cell lung cancer who had a partial response to radiotherapy plus ipilimumab. This CDR3 is CASSPQGRGISV.